The present T cell receptor beta chain was sequenced within a study of control samples from healthy donors and cancer patients. Germline-derived CDR1 and CDR2 are MNHEY and SMNVEV (reference sequence). This CDR3 is 20 amino acids long. V shed 5 bases, J shed 2 bases, and the junction held 17 bases outside the gene matches. Assay: immunoSEQ multiplex PCR; the TCRdb copy retains only in-frame clones and omits some. The data hold around 170,000 clones, with around 90% observed a single time. V and J are TRBV27 and TRBJ2-1; 11 positions agree with TRBD2. Input material: blood. The TCR sequence derives from a woman aged 25 to 39 in good health. CDR3: CASSPLGIAGGPETYNEQFF. CDR3 sequence (DNA): TGTGCCAGCAGTCCCCTCGGGATAGCGGGAGGGCCGGAGACCTACAATGAGCAGTTCTTC.